What follows describes a single T cell receptor beta chain. This receptor's antigen is unknown. Per-base quality was not reported, and no clone a single base away is much larger than it. The data originate from a study of blood T cell repertoires in COVID-19 (dated by TCRdb to 2018 to 2021). Background on the whole study: Samples covering the acute and convalescent phases of COVID-19 were provided by collaborators in the United States, Italy and Spain. The prospective study material was composed of cDNA or gDNA derived from T cells, B-cell-depleted T cells, or PBMCs. The dataset comprised deeply sampled blood TCRbeta repertoires from subjects exposed to, actively infected with, or recovered from COVID-19. The repertoires were released in a freely available public database meant as a resource for research on the immune response to SARS-CoV-2. Samples were obtained from the ongoing ImmuneRACE study (first 160 participants) and from 1,000 to 1,500 subjects provided by 6 global collaborators. A de-identified subject ID, COVID-19 status, age in years and sex were almost always included in the sample metadata. HLA class I and class II types, where available, came from metadata supplied by the sample provider rather than from assay-based typing. General conclusions and limits of the study: The amount of clinical and demographic metadata varied by source and participant and was provided uncurated.

The CDR3 sequence holds 16 residues, the cysteine and phenylalanine included. Of all the DNA, just the CDR3 is kept, 48 bases in frame from base 1. CDR1 and CDR2 were assigned from the germline V gene (reference sequence) as LGHDT and YNNKEL. V is cut by 4 bases and J by 5 bases, and the space between the germline ends is 20 bases. TCRbeta CDR3 regions were amplified from genomic DNA using the immunoSEQ Assay, a bias-controlled multiplex PCR. In the original analysis: The number of nucleated cells in each sample was estimated from the amplification of reference gene primers within the assay. Sequence reads were collapsed and filtered to measure the absolute abundance of every unique TCRbeta CDR3 rearrangement. Productive Simpson clonality was computed per sample as the square root of Simpson's diversity index over productive rearrangements. The immuneACCESS repertoire file appears here via TCRdb, limited to in-frame rearrangements. These files lack a portion of the clones; in checked studies, under half of the deficit traces to unresolved V genes, and the cause of the others is not known. From that table come the V and J calls and clone size; the DNA was used to work out D and trimming. Present in this sample are about 270,000 clones, about 88% of which were seen just once. The ten largest clonotypes hold roughly 1.5% of the sample.

In Seattle, one collaborating source enrolled patients while the infection was active and tracked those patients longitudinally over the course of disease. Whole blood was collected in K2EDTA tubes by collaborating institutions according to the institutions' own protocols. For TCRbeta analysis, collaborators shipped samples as frozen whole blood, isolated PBMCs, or DNA extracted from either of those sample types. The sequence was collected from a human donor with COVID-19, enrolled during active disease. The donor label of this sample is uncertain. Rearrangement joined TRBV3-1 (or the pseudogene TRBV3-2) to TRBJ1-2; the D gene cannot be resolved reliably. The material sequenced was peripheral blood. Here is the DNA: TGTGCCAGCAGCCCCTTGTCCGGGGTAGGAACGTATGGCTACACCTTC. The encoded protein is CASSPLSGVGTYGYTF.